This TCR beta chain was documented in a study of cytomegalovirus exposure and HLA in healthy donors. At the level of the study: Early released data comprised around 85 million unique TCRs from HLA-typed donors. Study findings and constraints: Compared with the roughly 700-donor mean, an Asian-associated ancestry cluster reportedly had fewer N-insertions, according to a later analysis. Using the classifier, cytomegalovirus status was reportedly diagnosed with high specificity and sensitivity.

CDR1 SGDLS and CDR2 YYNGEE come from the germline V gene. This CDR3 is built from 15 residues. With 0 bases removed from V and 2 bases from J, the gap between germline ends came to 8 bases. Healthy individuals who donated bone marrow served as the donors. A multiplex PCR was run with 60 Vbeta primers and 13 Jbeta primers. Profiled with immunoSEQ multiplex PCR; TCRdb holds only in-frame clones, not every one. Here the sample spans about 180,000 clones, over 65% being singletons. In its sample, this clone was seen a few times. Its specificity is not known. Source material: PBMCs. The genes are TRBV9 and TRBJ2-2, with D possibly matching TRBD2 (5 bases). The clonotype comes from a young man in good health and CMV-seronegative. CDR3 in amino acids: CASSVEGVNTGELFF. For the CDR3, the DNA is TGTGCCAGCAGCGTAGAGGGAGTTAACACCGGGGAGCTGTTTTTT.